The clone carrying this T cell receptor (beta chain) occurred a few times. Its antigen is unknown. The TCR beta libraries were generated through quantitative 5'-RACE incorporating molecular barcodes. TCRdb re-analysed the 5' RACE reads in MiXCR, keeping a single row per CDR3 protein. The sample lists about 350,000 distinct CDR3 sequences, approximately 22% occurring once. These data originate in a study of CD8 T cells in ankylosing spondylitis. Broader study findings: There was reportedly significant enrichment of clones that were disease-linked in matched ankylosing spondylitis synovial fluid. Ankylosing spondylitis blood appeared to be characterized by a TCR beta motif of about 8 highly homologous variants. Researchers report that disease-linked clones proved CD8+ and relatively rare in peripheral blood.

CDR1 MNHNY and CDR2 SVGAGI come from the germline V gene (reference sequence). The CDR3 is 12 amino acids. V shed 6 bases and J shed 2 bases, with 4 bases lying between them. The receptor was derived from a male donor with ankylosing spondylitis or in good health (not recorded which). V gene TRBV6-6 combines with J gene TRBJ1-4; no clear D. Sequencing used blood, either unsorted or a sorted T cell fraction (not recorded which). The CDR3 is CASRFTNEKLFF. The CDR3 coding sequence is TGTGCCAGCAGGTTCACTAATGAAAAACTGTTTTTT.